This T cell receptor (beta chain) stems from a study of human T cells and chemical hapten exposure. Study background: Slight differences in pooled library volume were the main source of varying TCR yields across samples.

The CDR3 length is 12 residues. Germline V gives CDR1 SQVTM, CDR2 ANQGSEA. Deletions cut 6 bases from V and 6 bases from J, with 11 bases between. This clonotype has a count of ten or more. No antigen is known for it. As to time point: patch test 1, 2 weeks after DPC sensitization. The treatment is: therapeutic diphenylcyclopropenone sensitization with weekly scalp DPC. It was from unfractionated whole blood that total RNA was extracted. The study's findings and limits: Clustering by CDR3 similarity yielded significantly more large clusters from expanded TCRs than controls.

The study's library attached unique molecular identifiers to single cDNA molecules. Per the study methods: Sample TCR counts, which ranged from roughly 20,000 to 690,600, had a median of roughly 96,000. TCRdb independently ran MiXCR on the RACE reads; one entry per CDR3 protein. Here the V and J calls rest on TCRdb's processing, not on the authors' analysis. The sample lists 39,000 or so distinct CDR3 sequences, under 4.5% occurring once. The chain carries TRBV29-1 and TRBJ1-4, with no clear D. The TCR originated in a man aged 50 to 59 with alopecia areata. Some clones in this sample may be carry-over from other donors' samples. The sample here was whole blood, taken in connection with sensitization to the hapten diphenylcyclopropenone (DPC). CDR3 protein: CSVKDTYEKLFF. In nucleotides, the CDR3 is TGCAGCGTGAAAGACACTTATGAAAAACTGTTTTTT.